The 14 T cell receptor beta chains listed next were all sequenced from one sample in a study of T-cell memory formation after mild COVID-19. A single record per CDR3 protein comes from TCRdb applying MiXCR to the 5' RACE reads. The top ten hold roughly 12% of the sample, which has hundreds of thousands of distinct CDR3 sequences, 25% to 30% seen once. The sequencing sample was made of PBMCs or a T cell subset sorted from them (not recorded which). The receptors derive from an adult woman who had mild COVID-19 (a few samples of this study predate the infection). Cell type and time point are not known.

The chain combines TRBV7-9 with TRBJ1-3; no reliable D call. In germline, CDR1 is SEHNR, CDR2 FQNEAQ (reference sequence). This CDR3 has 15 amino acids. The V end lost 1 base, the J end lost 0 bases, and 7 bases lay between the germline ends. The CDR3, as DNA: TGTGCCAGCAGCTTAGTGGGTAGCTCTGGAAACACCATATATTTT. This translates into CASSLVGSSGNTIYF.

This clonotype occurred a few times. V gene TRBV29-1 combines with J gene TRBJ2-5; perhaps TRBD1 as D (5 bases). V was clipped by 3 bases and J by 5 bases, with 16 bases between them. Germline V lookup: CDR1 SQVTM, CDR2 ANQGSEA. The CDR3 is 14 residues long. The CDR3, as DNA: TGCAGCGTTGAGCAGGGTGTGTTTAGGGAGACCCAGTACTTC. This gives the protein CSVEQGVFRETQYF.

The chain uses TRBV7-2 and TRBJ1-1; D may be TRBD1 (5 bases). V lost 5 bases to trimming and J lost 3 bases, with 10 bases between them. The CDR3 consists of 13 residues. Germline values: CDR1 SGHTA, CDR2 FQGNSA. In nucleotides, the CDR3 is TGTGCCAGCAGCATCCTCAGGGACACTGAAGCTTTCTTT. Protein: CASSILRDTEAFF. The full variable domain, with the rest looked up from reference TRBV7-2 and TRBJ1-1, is GAGVSQSPSNKVTEKGKDVELRCDPISGHTALYWYRQSLGQGLEFLIYFQGNSAPDKSGLPSDRFSAERTGGSVSTLTIQRTQQEDSAVYLCASSILRDTEAFFGQGTRLTVV.

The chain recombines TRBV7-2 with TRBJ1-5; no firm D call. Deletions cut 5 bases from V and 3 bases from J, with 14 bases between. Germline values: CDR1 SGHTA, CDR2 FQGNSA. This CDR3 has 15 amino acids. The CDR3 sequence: CASSPWASLNQPQHF. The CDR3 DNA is TGTGCCAGCAGCCCTTGGGCTTCTCTCAATCAGCCCCAGCATTTT.

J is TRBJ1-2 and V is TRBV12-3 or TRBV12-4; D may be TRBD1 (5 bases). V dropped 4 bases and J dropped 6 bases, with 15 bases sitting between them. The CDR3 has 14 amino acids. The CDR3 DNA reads TGTGCCAGCAGTTACCCTCGGGGCAGGGATGGCTACACCTTC. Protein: CASSYPRGRDGYTF.

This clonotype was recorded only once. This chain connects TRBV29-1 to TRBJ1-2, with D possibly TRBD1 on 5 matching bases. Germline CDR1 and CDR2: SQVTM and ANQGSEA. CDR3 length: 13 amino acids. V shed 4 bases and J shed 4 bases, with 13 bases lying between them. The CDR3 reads CSVADSRLYGYTF. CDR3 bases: TGCAGCGTTGCCGACAGTCGCCTCTATGGCTACACCTTC.

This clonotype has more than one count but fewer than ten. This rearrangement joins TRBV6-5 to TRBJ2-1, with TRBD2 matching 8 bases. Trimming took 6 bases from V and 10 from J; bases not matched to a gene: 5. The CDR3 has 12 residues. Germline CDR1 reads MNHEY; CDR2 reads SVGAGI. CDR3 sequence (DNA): TGTGCCAGCAGCCACGGACTAGCCGAGCAGTTCTTC. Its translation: CASSHGLAEQFF.

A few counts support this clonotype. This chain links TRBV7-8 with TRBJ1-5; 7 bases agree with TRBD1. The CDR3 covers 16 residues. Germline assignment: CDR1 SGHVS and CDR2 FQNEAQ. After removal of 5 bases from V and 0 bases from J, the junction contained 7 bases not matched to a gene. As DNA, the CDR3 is TGTGCCAGCAGCGCCGGGACAGAATATAGCAATCAGCCCCAGCATTTT. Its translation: CASSAGTEYSNQPQHF.

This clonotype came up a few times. The CDR3 bases are TGTGCCAGCAGCCTAACTAGCGGGGAATACAATGAGCAGTTCTTC. It encodes CASSLTSGEYNEQFF. The chain recombines TRBV7-9 with TRBJ2-1; 10 nucleotides line up with TRBD2. Looked up from germline, CDR1 is SEHNR and CDR2 is FQNEAQ (reference sequence). V shed 5 bases and J 4 bases; nucleotides not matched to a gene: 5. The CDR3 is 15 residues long.

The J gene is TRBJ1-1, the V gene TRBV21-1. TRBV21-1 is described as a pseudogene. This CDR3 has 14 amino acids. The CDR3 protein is CASSKDRQNTEAFF. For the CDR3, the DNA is TGTGCCAGCAGCAAAGATAGACAGAACACTGAAGCTTTCTTT.

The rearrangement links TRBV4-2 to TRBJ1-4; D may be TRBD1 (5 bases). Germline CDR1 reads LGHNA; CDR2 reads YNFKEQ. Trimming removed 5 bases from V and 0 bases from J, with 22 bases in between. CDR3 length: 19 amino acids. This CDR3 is CASSVRPGTTPTTNEKLFF. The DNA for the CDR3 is TGTGCCAGCAGCGTACGGCCCGGGACCACCCCCACAACTAATGAAAAACTGTTTTTT.

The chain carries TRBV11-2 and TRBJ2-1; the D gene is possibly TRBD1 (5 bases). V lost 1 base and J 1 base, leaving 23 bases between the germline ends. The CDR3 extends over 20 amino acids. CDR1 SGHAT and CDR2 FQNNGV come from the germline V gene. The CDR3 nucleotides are TGTGCCAGCAGCTTAGGATATACAGGCACCTTAATTCTTTCCTACAATGAGCAGTTCTTC. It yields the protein CASSLGYTGTLILSYNEQFF.

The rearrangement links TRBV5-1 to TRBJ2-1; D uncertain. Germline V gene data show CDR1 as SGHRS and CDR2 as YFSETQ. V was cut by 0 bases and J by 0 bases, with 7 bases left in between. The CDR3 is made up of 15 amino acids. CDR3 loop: CASSLEVGSYNEQFF. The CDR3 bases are TGCGCCAGCAGCTTGGAGGTGGGCTCCTACAATGAGCAGTTCTTC. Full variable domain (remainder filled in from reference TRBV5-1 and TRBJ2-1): KAGVTQTPRYLIKTRGQQVTLSCSPISGHRSVSWYQQTPGQGLQFLFEYFSETQRNKGNFPGRFSGRQFSNSRSEMNVSTLELGDSALYLCASSLEVGSYNEQFFGPGTRLTVL.

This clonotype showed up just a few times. The CDR3 nucleotides read TGTGCCAGCAGCTTCTCCTTTCTGACATGGGAGGCTTTCTTT. Its protein is CASSFSFLTWEAFF. The chain joins TRBV11-3 to TRBJ1-1, with D hard to call. V was pared by 3 bases and J by 11 bases, with 19 bases between. Per germline, CDR1 SGHNT and CDR2 YENEEA. The CDR3 spans 14 residues. Full variable domain (remainder filled in from reference TRBV11-3 and TRBJ1-1): EAGVVQSPRYKIIEKKQPVAFWCNPISGHNTLYWYLQNLGQGPELLIRYENEEAVDDSQLPKDRFSAERLKGVDSTLKIQPAELGDSAVYLCASSFSFLTWEAFFGQGTRLTVV.